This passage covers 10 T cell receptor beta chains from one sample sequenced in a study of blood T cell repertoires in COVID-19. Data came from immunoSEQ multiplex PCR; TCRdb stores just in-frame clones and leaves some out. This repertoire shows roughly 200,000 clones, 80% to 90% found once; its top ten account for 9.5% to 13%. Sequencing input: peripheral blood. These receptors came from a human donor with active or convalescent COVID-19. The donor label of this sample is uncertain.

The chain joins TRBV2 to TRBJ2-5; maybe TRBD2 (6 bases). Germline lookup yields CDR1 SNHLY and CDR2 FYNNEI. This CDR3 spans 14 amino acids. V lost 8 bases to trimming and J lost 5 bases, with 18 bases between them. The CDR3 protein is CASLVWGLEETQYF. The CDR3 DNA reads TGTGCCAGCTTGGTTTGGGGACTTGAGGAGACCCAGTACTTC.

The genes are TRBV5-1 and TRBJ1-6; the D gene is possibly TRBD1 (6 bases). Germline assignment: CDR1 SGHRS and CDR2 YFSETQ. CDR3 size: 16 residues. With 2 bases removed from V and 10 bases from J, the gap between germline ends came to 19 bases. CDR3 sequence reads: CASSLRPRGQPSPLHF. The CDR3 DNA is TGCGCCAGCAGCTTACGGCCAAGAGGACAGCCCTCACCCCTCCACTTT.

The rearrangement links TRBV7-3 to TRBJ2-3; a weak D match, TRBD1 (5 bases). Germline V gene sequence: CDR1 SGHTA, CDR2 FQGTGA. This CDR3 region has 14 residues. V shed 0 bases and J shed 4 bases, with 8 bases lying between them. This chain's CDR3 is CASSLTGQADTQYF. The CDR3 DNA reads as TGTGCCAGCAGCTTAACGGGGCAGGCAGATACGCAGTATTTT.

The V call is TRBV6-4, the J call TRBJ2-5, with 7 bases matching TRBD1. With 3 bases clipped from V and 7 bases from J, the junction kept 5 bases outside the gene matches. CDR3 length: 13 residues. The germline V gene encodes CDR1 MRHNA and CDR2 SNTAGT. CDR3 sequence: CASSEAPGGTQYF. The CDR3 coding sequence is TGTGCCAGCAGTGAGGCGCCAGGGGGGACCCAGTACTTC.

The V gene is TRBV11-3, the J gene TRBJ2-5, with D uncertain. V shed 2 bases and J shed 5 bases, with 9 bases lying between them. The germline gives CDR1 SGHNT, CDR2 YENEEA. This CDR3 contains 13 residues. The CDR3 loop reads CASSLSSRETQYF. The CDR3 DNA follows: TGTGCCAGCAGCTTAAGTTCCCGGGAGACCCAGTACTTC.

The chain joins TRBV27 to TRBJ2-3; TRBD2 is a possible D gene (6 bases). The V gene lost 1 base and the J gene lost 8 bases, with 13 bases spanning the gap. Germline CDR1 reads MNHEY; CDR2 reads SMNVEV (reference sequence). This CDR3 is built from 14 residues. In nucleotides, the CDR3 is TGTGCCAGCAGTTTATGGGGGGAATTGAGTACGCAGTATTTT. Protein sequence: CASSLWGELSTQYF.

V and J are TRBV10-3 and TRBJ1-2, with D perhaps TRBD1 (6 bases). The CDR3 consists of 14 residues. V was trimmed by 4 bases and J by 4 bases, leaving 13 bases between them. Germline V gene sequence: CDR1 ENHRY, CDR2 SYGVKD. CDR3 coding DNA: TGTGCCATCAGTGGAGCAGGGGCTTCCTATGGCTACACCTTC. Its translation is CAISGAGASYGYTF.

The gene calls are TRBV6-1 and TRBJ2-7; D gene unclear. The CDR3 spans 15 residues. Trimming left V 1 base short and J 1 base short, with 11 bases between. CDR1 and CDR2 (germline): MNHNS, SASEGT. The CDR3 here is CASSEGATLSYEQYF. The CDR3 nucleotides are TGTGCCAGCAGTGAAGGGGCAACTTTATCCTACGAGCAGTACTTC.

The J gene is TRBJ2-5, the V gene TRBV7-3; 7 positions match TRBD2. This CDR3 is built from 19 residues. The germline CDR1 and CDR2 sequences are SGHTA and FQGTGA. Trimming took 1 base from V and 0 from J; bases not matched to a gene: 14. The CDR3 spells CASSLRPMRDYQYQETQYF. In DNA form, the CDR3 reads TGTGCCAGCAGCTTAAGGCCGATGCGGGACTACCAGTACCAAGAGACCCAGTACTTC. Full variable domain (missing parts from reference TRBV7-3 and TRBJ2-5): GAGVSQTPSNKVTEKGKYVELRCDPISGHTALYWYRQSLGQGPEFLIYFQGTGAADDSGLPNDRFFAVRPEGSVSTLKIQRTERGDSAVYLCASSLRPMRDYQYQETQYFGPGTRLLVL.

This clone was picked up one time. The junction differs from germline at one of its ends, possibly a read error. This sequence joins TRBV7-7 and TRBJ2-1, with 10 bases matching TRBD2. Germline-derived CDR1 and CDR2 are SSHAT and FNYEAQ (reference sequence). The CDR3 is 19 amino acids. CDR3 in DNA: TGTGCTAGCAGCAACACCTCCCGCCCTAGCGGGAGCTCCTACAATGAGCAGTTCTTC. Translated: CASSNTSRPSGSSYNEQFF.